This paragraph reports one T cell receptor beta chain. The source of the sample is a study of blood T cell repertoires in COVID-19. The table came from immunoSEQ multiplex PCR; TCRdb's copy has only in-frame clones and leaves some out. In the table there are a few hundred thousand clones, roughly 90% of which are singletons. The CDR3 runs to 14 residues. V lost 6 bases and J lost 8, with 17 bases in between. Germline V gives CDR1 MNHEY, CDR2 SVGEGT. All enrollees were about 18 to 100 years old and from 20 to 30 US areas. Researchers sorted participants into cohorts using their self-reported clinical history.

Sequenced: PBMCs or T cells enriched from blood (not recorded which). The receptor was isolated from a young woman who had recovered from COVID-19. This rearrangement joins TRBV6-2 or TRBV6-3 to TRBJ1-3, with D possibly TRBD1 on 6 matching bases. The CDR3, as DNA: TGTGCCAGCAGCCCCACAGGGCGGTTGGACACCATATATTTT. This translates into CASSPTGRLDTIYF.